The 29 T cell receptor beta chains reported below all come from one sample, sequenced in a study of T-cell memory formation after mild COVID-19 (dated by TCRdb to the early 2020s). To prepare the library, 5' RACE was applied. Instrument on record: Illumina NovaSeq 6000. TCRdb passed the public sequencing reads through fastp at Q25 and MiXCR, retaining productive beta sequences. CDR3 protein duplicates are merged, each entry listing the most common genes and DNA. The table for this sample lists approximately 150,000 distinct CDR3 sequences; roughly 13% of them were counted only once. 3% to 4% of the sample comes from the top ten. Input material: PBMCs or a T cell subset sorted from them (not recorded which). The receptor set was obtained from a man between 18 and 29 years old who had mild COVID-19 (a few samples of this study predate the infection). The sample titles of this study are shuffled in the database, so cell type and time point are left out; the donor was told from shared clones.

This clonotype was counted between two and nine times. V and J are TRBV5-1 and TRBJ1-2; no clear D gene. V was clipped by 6 bases and J by 2 bases, with 14 bases between them. In germline, CDR1 is SGHRS, CDR2 YFSETQ. The CDR3 length is 14 residues. Here the CDR3 reads CASTRTWANYGYTF. In nucleotides, the CDR3 is TGCGCCAGCACCCGTACCTGGGCCAACTATGGCTACACCTTC.

This clonotype was seen only a few times. The chain links TRBV4-3 to TRBJ1-4; D perhaps matches TRBD1 (6 bases). This CDR3 spans 13 amino acids. Germline CDR1 reads LGHNA; CDR2 reads YSLEER. V was pared by 5 bases and J by 9 bases, with 13 bases between. The CDR3 spells CASSSRTAQKLFF. The CDR3 coding sequence is TGCGCCAGCAGCTCAAGGACAGCACAAAAACTGTTTTTT.

The sample holds a few counts of this clonotype. The chain employs TRBV11-3 and TRBJ2-1; 9 nucleotides align to TRBD1. Trimming cost V 5 bases and J 4 bases; bases outside gene matches: 3. CDR1 and CDR2 from the germline V gene are SGHNT and YENEEA. CDR3 length: 14 amino acids. The CDR3 nucleotides read TGTGCCAGCAGCGGGACAGGGTCTTACAATGAGCAGTTCTTC. Protein sequence: CASSGTGSYNEQFF.

This clonotype was detected a few times. The gene calls are TRBV7-9 and TRBJ1-2, with TRBD1 as a possible D gene (5 bases). The V end lost 5 bases, the J end lost 4 bases, and 14 bases lay between the germline ends. The CDR3 spans 14 residues. From germline, CDR1 is SEHNR and CDR2 FQNEAQ (reference sequence). In nucleotides, the CDR3 is TGTGCCAGCAGCCCCCGGGGGTCTCTCTATGGCTACACCTTC. Protein product: CASSPRGSLYGYTF.

CDR3 DNA: TGTGCCAGCAGTTTAGGCACCACAGGGGCGGGAGATACGCAGTATTTT. The encoded protein is CASSLGTTGAGDTQYF. The V gene is TRBV12-3 or TRBV12-4, the J gene TRBJ2-3; the match to TRBD1 covers 7 bases. Germline trimming cut 1 base from V and 5 bases from J; bases unmatched to any gene: 9. There are 16 residues in the CDR3.

A few counts support this clonotype. The chain recombines TRBV6-5 with TRBJ1-2; possibly TRBD1 for D (6 bases). The CDR3 has 16 residues. V lost 0 bases and J 6 bases, leaving 17 bases between the germline ends. CDR1 and CDR2 from the germline V gene are MNHEY and SVGAGI. The CDR3 sequence: CASSYSFGPGANGYTF. CDR3 coding DNA: TGTGCCAGCAGTTACTCCTTCGGTCCGGGGGCTAATGGCTACACCTTC.

The chain joins TRBV5-1 to TRBJ2-3; 8 bases align to TRBD2. J was trimmed by 6 bases and V by 0 bases; bases with no gene match: 6. This CDR3 is 15 amino acids long. Germline CDR1 reads SGHRS; CDR2 reads YFSETQ. The CDR3 reads CASSLEAGGWDTQYF. The CDR3 nucleotides read TGCGCCAGCAGCTTGGAGGCGGGAGGCTGGGATACGCAGTATTTT.

The J gene is TRBJ1-3, the V gene TRBV15, with TRBD1 identical over 7 bases. The CDR3 runs to 15 residues. CDR1 is LNHNV and CDR2 is YYDKDF in the germline V gene (reference sequence). V gave up 3 bases and J gave up 4 bases; unmatched junction bases: 6. CDR3 region: CATSRGTGVGNTIYF. The CDR3 nucleotides are TGTGCCACCAGCAGGGGAACAGGGGTCGGAAACACCATATATTTT.

DNA for the CDR3: TGTGCCAGCAGTCGGATCGTCGGGGAGCTGTTTTTT. It specifies CASSRIVGELFF. The chain combines TRBV6-2 or TRBV6-3 with TRBJ2-2; D remains unclear. V was cut by 5 bases and J by 7 bases, with 8 bases left in between. The CDR3 loop spans 12 amino acids. In germline, CDR1 is MNHEY, CDR2 SVGEGT.

V usage is TRBV7-2 and J usage is TRBJ1-2, with D hard to call. The CDR3 loop spans 14 amino acids. V was cut by 1 base and J by 1 base, with 7 bases left in between. From germline, CDR1 is SGHTA and CDR2 FQGNSA. CDR3 sequence: CASSLDAVNYGYTF. The CDR3 coding sequence is TGTGCCAGCAGCTTAGATGCGGTTAACTATGGCTACACCTTC.

The chain couples TRBV7-8 to TRBJ1-5; 7 nucleotides match TRBD1. Germline CDR1 SGHVS, CDR2 FQNEAQ. Trimming at V came to 1 base and at J to 6 bases, leaving 6 bases not matched to a gene. This CDR3 is built from 15 residues. The CDR3 DNA reads as TGTGCCAGCAGCTTAGTTCGGACAGGTGTTCAGCCCCAGCATTTT. Translation gives CASSLVRTGVQPQHF.

The sample holds a few counts of this clonotype. This chain uses TRBV18 with TRBJ1-1, with unresolved D. The V end lost 3 bases, the J end lost 5 bases, and 7 bases lay between the germline ends. The CDR3 covers 12 residues. CDR1 is KGHSH, CDR2 LQKENI, per germline. The CDR3 region is CASSPRSTEAFF. The CDR3 DNA reads as TGTGCCAGCTCACCCCGGAGTACTGAAGCTTTCTTT.

The chain has TRBV21-1 and TRBJ2-7; the table assigns TRBD1, which was not confirmed against the DNA. TRBV21-1 is a listed pseudogene. CDR3 length equals 15 residues. CDR3 nucleotide sequence: TGTGCCAGCAGCAAAAGGCGCCGAGGGCCCTACGAGCAGTACGTC. Translation gives CASSKRRRGPYEQYV.

The chain is built from TRBV10-3 and TRBJ2-5, with a possible D match to TRBD1 (5 bases). This CDR3 spans 13 amino acids. Germline CDR1 is ENHRY and CDR2 is SYGVKD. Trimming stripped 7 bases from V and 7 bases from J, with 16 bases between. CDR3 in amino acids: CAIKGRETGTQYF. The CDR3 region has the DNA TGTGCCATCAAGGGCAGGGAAACGGGGACCCAGTACTTC.

This clonotype showed up many times. The chain carries TRBV6-2 or TRBV6-3 and TRBJ1-4; 9 bases are a match to TRBD1. This CDR3 has 13 amino acids. V lost 7 bases, J lost 5 bases, and 2 bases stayed unmatched. Germline CDR1 and CDR2: MNHEY and SVGEGT. The CDR3 DNA is TGTGCCAGCACGGGACAGGGAAATGAAAAACTGTTTTTT. It yields the protein CASTGQGNEKLFF.

This clonotype was detected ten times or more. The chain couples TRBV29-1 to TRBJ2-7; D is unclear. V was pared by 4 bases and J by 3 bases, with 7 bases between. There are 11 residues in the CDR3. Per germline, CDR1 SQVTM and CDR2 ANQGSEA. Here the CDR3 reads CSVGSLYEQYV. DNA for the CDR3: TGCAGCGTTGGTTCGCTCTACGAGCAGTACGTC.

The chain employs TRBV20-1 and TRBJ2-5, with TRBD1 matching over 7 bases. CDR1 DFQATT and CDR2 SNEGSKA come from the germline V gene (reference sequence). V lost 3 bases and J lost 4; bases outside the gene matches: 5. The CDR3 runs to 13 residues. CDR3 sequence reads: CSASPGQPETQYF. The CDR3 DNA reads as TGCAGTGCTAGCCCGGGACAGCCAGAGACCCAGTACTTC.

This chain links TRBV16 with TRBJ1-1; TRBD1 might be the D (5 bases). CDR3 size: 13 residues. CDR1 KGHSY and CDR2 FQNENV come from the germline V gene. V was pared by 0 bases and J by 5 bases, with 7 bases between. The chain's CDR3 is CASSQSRGTEAFF. In nucleotides, the CDR3 is TGTGCCAGCAGCCAATCGCGGGGGACTGAAGCTTTCTTT.

This clonotype was recorded a few times. The genes are TRBV18 and TRBJ1-1, with D maybe TRBD1 (6 bases). Germline V CDR1 and CDR2: KGHSH, LQKENI. This CDR3 is 16 amino acids long. Trimming removed 3 bases from V and 3 bases from J, with 17 bases in between. CDR3 sequence (DNA): TGTGCCAGCTCACCCCAGGGGAGGGTCTTTGACACTGAAGCTTTCTTT. Protein sequence: CASSPQGRVFDTEAFF.

The genes are TRBV7-6 and TRBJ1-6; maybe TRBD1 (5 bases). Germline-derived CDR1 and CDR2 are SGHVS and FNYEAQ. The CDR3 is made up of 15 amino acids. Trimming shortened V by 2 bases and J by 9 bases, and 14 bases separated the two germline ends. The CDR3 DNA reads TGTGCCAGCAGCTTAATTCACGACAGTTCTTCACCCCTCCACTTT. Translating it yields CASSLIHDSSSPLHF. The variable domain in full, completed from reference TRBV7-6 and TRBJ1-6, reads GAGVSQSPRYKVTKRGQDVALRCDPISGHVSLYWYRQALGQGPEFLTYFNYEAQQDKSGLPNDRFSAERPEGSISTLTIQRTEQRDSAMYRCASSLIHDSSSPLHFGNGTRLTVT.

V usage is TRBV7-2 and J usage is TRBJ2-5; 7 nucleotides agree with TRBD2. This CDR3 is 15 amino acids long. V trimming: 3 bases; J trimming: 3 bases; junction bases outside the gene matches: 7. Germline loops: CDR1 SGHTA, CDR2 FQGNSA. CDR3 bases: TGTGCCAGCAGCTTTAACGGGGGGACTGAAGAGACCCAGTACTTC. Its translation: CASSFNGGTEETQYF. Variable domain in full (rest from reference TRBV7-2 and TRBJ2-5): GAGVSQSPSNKVTEKGKDVELRCDPISGHTALYWYRQSLGQGLEFLIYFQGNSAPDKSGLPSDRFSAERTGGSVSTLTIQRTQQEDSAVYLCASSFNGGTEETQYFGPGTRLLVL.

V and J are TRBV6-5 and TRBJ1-5; possible D gene TRBD1, 5 bases. The CDR3 has 15 residues. The V gene lost 5 bases and the J gene lost 6 bases, with 17 bases spanning the gap. From germline, CDR1 is MNHEY and CDR2 SVGAGI. This CDR3 reads CASSRDREMVQPQHF. The DNA for the CDR3 is TGTGCCAGCAGTAGGGACCGGGAGATGGTTCAGCCCCAGCATTTT.

This rearrangement joins TRBV30 to TRBJ2-3, with TRBD2 identical over 8 bases. Germline CDR1 GTSNPN, CDR2 SVGIG (reference sequence). V shed 0 bases and J 0 bases; nucleotides not matched to a gene: 2. This CDR3 region has 15 residues. The CDR3 spells CAWSVSGGSTDTQYF. CDR3 in DNA: TGTGCCTGGAGTGTAAGCGGGGGTAGCACAGATACGCAGTATTTT.

This clonotype was counted only a few times. The chain joins TRBV3-1 to TRBJ2-1, with TRBD2 matching 7 bases. V was pared by 2 bases and J by 15 bases, with 10 bases of the junction left unmatched. In germline, CDR1 is LGHDT, CDR2 YNNKEL (reference sequence). CDR3 length equals 13 residues. CDR3 sequence: CASSQSVAGLGFF. CDR3 DNA: TGTGCCAGCAGCCAATCAGTAGCGGGCCTAGGGTTCTTC.

V is TRBV11-2 and J is TRBJ2-1; TRBD2 matches at 10 bases. J was trimmed by 2 bases and V by 1 base; bases with no gene match: 8. The CDR3 extends over 18 amino acids. Germline V lookup: CDR1 SGHAT, CDR2 FQNNGV. This CDR3 is CASSLGASGGPAYNEQFF. The DNA of the CDR3 is TGTGCCAGCAGCTTAGGGGCTAGCGGGGGCCCGGCCTACAATGAGCAGTTCTTC.

This clonotype showed up just a few times. The chain has TRBV3-1 and TRBJ1-4; D is unresolved. CDR3 length equals 15 residues. CDR1 and CDR2 (germline): LGHDT, YNNKEL (reference sequence). Between the trimmed V and J ends, which lost 3 bases and 3 bases, there was a span of 11 bases. In nucleotides, the CDR3 is TGTGCCAGCAGCCAGCTCGCTGGGCCTAATGAAAAACTGTTTTTT. Its protein product is CASSQLAGPNEKLFF.

The V and J genes are TRBV9 and TRBJ1-2; D is unclear. Trimming shortened V by 3 bases and J by 0 bases, and 9 bases separated the two germline ends. CDR3 size: 14 residues. In germline, CDR1 is SGDLS, CDR2 YYNGEE. The CDR3 DNA follows: TGTGCCAGCAGCGCCCGACGGACTAACTATGGCTACACCTTC. It codes for CASSARRTNYGYTF.

CDR3 bases: TGTGCCAGCAGCTCGGACGGTACCGGGGAGCTGTTTTTT. This gives the protein CASSSDGTGELFF. The rearrangement uses TRBV7-3 and TRBJ2-2; D gene unclear. CDR1 and CDR2 from the germline V gene are SGHTA and FQGTGA. The CDR3 length is 13 residues. V was clipped by 4 bases and J by 5 bases, with 8 bases between them. Full variable domain (remainder filled in from reference TRBV7-3 and TRBJ2-2): GAGVSQTPSNKVTEKGKYVELRCDPISGHTALYWYRQSLGQGPEFLIYFQGTGAADDSGLPNDRFFAVRPEGSVSTLKIQRTERGDSAVYLCASSSDGTGELFFGEGSRLTVL.

This clonotype has a count of ten or more. This chain connects TRBV7-2 to TRBJ1-5, with D hard to call. Germline V gene lookup returns CDR1 SGHTA and CDR2 FQGNSA. The CDR3 contains 15 residues. Trimming took 3 bases from V and 5 from J, leaving 14 bases between them. CDR3 region: CASSLLGRTDQPQHF. The CDR3 DNA sequence: TGTGCCAGCAGCTTGTTGGGCAGGACCGATCAGCCCCAGCATTTT.